This T cell receptor beta chain was sequenced during a study of T cells after yellow fever vaccination. Deletions cut 4 bases from V and 0 bases from J, with 10 bases between. CDR3 length: 15 residues. This clonotype was counted between two and nine times. TCRdb reanalysed the 5' RACE reads using MiXCR and keeps one entry per CDR3 protein. Of around 530,000 distinct CDR3 sequences detected, about a sixth appear once; the ten largest clones hold about 18%. The rearrangement joins TRBV23-1 to TRBJ1-5; D possibly corresponds to TRBD1 (5 bases). TRBV23-1 is recorded as an ORF, its role being uncertain. The TCR sequence derives from a man between 18 and 35 years old who received the YFV17D yellow fever vaccine. Sequencing used PBMCs, obtained less than 6 days after the first yellow fever vaccination. CDR3 protein: CASSRDSDSNQPQHF. CDR3 nucleotides: TGCGCCAGCAGTCGAGACAGTGATAGCAATCAGCCCCAGCATTTT.